This TCR beta chain was identified in a study of persistence of HIV-infected CD4 T cells. As for the study in general: The sample holds CD4+ T cells responsive to CMV or HIV-1 Gag.

The libraries were made with immunoSEQ version 4 in survey mode. The method was immunoSEQ multiplex PCR; TCRdb's version includes in-frame clones alone and lacks a portion of them. The table records about 48,000 clones, 75% to 85% of them present only once. Trimming stripped 7 bases from V and 7 bases from J, with 14 bases between. The CDR3 sequence is 13 residues long. Details on this clone: The antigen is not known.

Stimulation used approximately 9.5 ug/mL lysate from CMV-infected fibroblasts. Sorted nonresponding memory CD4+ T cells were CD40L-negative, CD69-negative, CD45RO-high. The clonotype comes from an adult man with HIV who was CMV-seropositive. Sequencing was performed on CD4+ T cells sorted from PBMCs after approximately 20-hour stimulation, taken from a patient who received antiretroviral therapy. The chain uses TRBV12-3 or TRBV12-4 and TRBJ2-1, with D perhaps TRBD2 (5 bases). CDR3 nucleotides: TGTGCCAGCAACGGGGTGTTGTGGAATGAGCAGTTCTTC. This sequence encodes CASNGVLWNEQFF.